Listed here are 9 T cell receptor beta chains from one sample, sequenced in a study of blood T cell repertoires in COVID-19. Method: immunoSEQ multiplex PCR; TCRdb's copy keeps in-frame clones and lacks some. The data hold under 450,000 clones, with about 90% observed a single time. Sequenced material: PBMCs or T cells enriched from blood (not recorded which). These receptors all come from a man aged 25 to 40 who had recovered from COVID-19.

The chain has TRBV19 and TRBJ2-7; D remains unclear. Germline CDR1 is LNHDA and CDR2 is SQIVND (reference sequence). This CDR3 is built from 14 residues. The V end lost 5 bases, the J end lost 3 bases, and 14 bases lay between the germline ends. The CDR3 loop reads CASSAASVFYEQYF. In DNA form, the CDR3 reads TGTGCCAGTAGTGCCGCGTCGGTGTTCTACGAGCAGTACTTC.

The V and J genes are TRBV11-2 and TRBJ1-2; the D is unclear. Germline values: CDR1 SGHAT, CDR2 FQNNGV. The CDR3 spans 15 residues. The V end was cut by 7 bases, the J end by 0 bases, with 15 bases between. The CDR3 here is CASTTPRLANYGYTF. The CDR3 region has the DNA TGTGCCAGCACCACTCCACGGTTAGCTAACTATGGCTACACCTTC.

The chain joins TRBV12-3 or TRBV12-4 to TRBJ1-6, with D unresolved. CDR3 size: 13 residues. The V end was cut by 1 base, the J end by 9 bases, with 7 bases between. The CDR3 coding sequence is TGTGCCAGCAGTTTAGGTTTCGGTTCACCCCTCCACTTT. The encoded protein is CASSLGFGSPLHF.

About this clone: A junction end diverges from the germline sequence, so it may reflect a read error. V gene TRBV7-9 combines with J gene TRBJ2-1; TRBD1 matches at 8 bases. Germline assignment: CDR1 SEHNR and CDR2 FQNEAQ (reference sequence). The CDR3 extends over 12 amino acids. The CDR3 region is CASSLDRGDRFF. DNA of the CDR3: TGTGCCAGCAGTTTAGACAGGGGCGATCGGTTCTTC. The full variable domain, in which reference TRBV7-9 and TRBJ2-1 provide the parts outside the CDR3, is DTGVSQNPRHKITKRGQNVTFRCDPISEHNRLYWYRQTLGQGPEFLTYFQNEAQLEKSRLLSDRFSAERPKGSFSTLEIQRTEQGDSAMYLCASSLDRGDRFFGPGTRLTVL.

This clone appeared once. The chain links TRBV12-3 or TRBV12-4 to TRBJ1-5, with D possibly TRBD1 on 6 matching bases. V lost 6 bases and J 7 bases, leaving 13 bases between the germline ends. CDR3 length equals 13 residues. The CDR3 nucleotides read TGTGCCAGCAGCCTAACAGGGCACCAGCCCCAGCATTTT. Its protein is CASSLTGHQPQHF.

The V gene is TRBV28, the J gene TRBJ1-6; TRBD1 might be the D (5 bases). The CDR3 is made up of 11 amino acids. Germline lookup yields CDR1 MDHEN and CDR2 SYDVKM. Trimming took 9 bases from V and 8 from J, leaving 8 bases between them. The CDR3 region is CASAQDSPLHF. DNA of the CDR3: TGTGCCAGTGCACAGGATTCACCCCTCCACTTT.

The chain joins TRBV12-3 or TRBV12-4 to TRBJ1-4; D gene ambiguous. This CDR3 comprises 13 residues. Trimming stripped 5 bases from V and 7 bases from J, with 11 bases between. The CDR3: CASSPGLGEKLFF. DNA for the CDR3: TGTGCCAGCAGTCCGGGTCTGGGTGAAAAACTGTTTTTT.

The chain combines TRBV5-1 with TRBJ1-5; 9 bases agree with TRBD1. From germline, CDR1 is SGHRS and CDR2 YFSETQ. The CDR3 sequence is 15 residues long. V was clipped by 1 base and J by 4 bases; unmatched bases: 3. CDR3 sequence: CASSLSGQGNQPQHF. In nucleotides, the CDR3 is TGCGCCAGCAGCTTGAGTGGACAGGGGAATCAGCCCCAGCATTTT. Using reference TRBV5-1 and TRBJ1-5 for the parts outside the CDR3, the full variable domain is KAGVTQTPRYLIKTRGQQVTLSCSPISGHRSVSWYQQTPGQGLQFLFEYFSETQRNKGNFPGRFSGRQFSNSRSEMNVSTLELGDSALYLCASSLSGQGNQPQHFGDGTRLSIL.

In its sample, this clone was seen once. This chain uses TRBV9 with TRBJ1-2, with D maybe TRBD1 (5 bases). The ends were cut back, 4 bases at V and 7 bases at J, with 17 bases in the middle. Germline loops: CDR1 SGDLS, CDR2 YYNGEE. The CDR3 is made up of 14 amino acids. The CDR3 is CASSPGQGTGGYTF. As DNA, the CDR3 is TGTGCCAGCAGCCCCGGACAAGGGACTGGTGGCTACACCTTC.